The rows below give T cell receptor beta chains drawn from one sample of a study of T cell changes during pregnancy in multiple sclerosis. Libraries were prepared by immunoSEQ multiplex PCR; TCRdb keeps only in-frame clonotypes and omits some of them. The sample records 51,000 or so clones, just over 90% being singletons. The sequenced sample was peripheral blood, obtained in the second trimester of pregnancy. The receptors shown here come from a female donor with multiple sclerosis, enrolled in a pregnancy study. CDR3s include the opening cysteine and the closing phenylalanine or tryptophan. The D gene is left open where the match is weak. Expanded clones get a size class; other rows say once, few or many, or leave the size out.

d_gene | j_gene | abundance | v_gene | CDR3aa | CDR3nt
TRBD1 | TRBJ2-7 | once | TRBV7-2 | CASSSPDRGLNEQYF | TGTGCCAGCAGCTCCCCTGACAGGGGGCTGAACGAGCAGTACTTC
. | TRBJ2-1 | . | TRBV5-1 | CASSWDNHEQFF | TGCGCCAGCAGCTGGGACAACCATGAGCAGTTCTTC
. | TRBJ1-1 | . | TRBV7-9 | CASSPRGEGAPAEAFF | TGTGCCAGCAGCCCCCGTGGGGAAGGGGCCCCCGCTGAAGCTTTCTTT
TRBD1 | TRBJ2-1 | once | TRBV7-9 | CASSLTRDREEQFF | TGTGCCAGCAGCTTGACCCGGGACAGAGAAGAGCAGTTCTTC
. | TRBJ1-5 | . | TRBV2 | CASRSGGGNQPQHF | TGTGCCAGCAGATCCGGGGGTGGCAATCAGCCCCAGCATTTT
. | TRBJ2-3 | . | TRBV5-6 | CASSLGLALDTQYF | TGTGCCAGCAGCTTGGGGCTAGCTTTGGATACGCAGTATTTT
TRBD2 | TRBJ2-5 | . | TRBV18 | CASSALLTSVKETQYF | TGTGCCAGCTCAGCGTTACTGACTAGCGTCAAAGAGACCCAGTACTTC
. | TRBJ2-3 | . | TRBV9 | CASSLRGSKTDTQYF | TGTGCCAGCAGCCTTAGGGGCTCGAAGACAGATACGCAGTATTTT
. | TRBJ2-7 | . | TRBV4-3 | CASSQWAGEQYF | TGCGCCAGCAGCCAATGGGCAGGAGAGCAGTACTTC
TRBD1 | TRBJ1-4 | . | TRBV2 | CASRAQGATTNEKLFF | TGTGCCAGCAGGGCACAGGGGGCAACAACTAATGAAAAACTGTTTTTT
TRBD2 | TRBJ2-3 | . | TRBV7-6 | CASSLESVGRRSTDTQYF | TGTGCCAGCAGCTTAGAGTCGGTCGGGAGGAGGAGCACAGATACGCAGTATTTT
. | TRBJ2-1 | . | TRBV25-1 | CASSPALSREQFF | TGTGCCAGCAGTCCTGCCCTTAGTCGCGAGCAGTTCTTC
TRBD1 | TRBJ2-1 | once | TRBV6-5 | CASSQKGTGPNEQFF | TGTGCCAGCAGTCAAAAAGGGACAGGACCCAATGAGCAGTTCTTC
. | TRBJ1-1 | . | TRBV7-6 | CASSLGTAVMNTEAFF | TGTGCCAGCAGCTTAGGCACAGCAGTTATGAACACTGAAGCTTTCTTT
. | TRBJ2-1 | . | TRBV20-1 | CSARGGHEQFF | TGCAGTGCTAGAGGGGGGCATGAGCAGTTCTTC
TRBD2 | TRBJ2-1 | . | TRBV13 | CASSLLAGVGEQFF | TGTGCCAGCAGCTTGCTAGCGGGAGTAGGTGAGCAGTTCTTC
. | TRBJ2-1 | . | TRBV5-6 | CASSLFDEQFF | TGTGCCAGCAGCTTGTTCGATGAGCAGTTCTTC
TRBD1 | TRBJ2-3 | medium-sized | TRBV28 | CASTGTGESDTQYF | TGTGCCAGCACCGGGACAGGGGAATCAGATACGCAGTATTTT
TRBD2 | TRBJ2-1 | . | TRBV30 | CASQLAGLFNEQFF | TGTGCCTCACAACTAGCGGGGCTCTTCAATGAGCAGTTCTTC
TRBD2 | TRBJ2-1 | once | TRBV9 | CASTTGLAVYNEQFF | TGTGCCAGCACCACCGGACTAGCGGTCTACAATGAGCAGTTCTTC
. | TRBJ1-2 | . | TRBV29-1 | CSASNAVNYGYTF | TGCAGCGCCTCGAACGCGGTGAACTATGGCTACACCTTC
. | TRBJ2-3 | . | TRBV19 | CASSIAGQPSVDTQYF | TGTGCCAGTAGTATAGCCGGACAGCCCTCAGTGGATACGCAGTATTTT
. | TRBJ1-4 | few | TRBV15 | CATSREGRTNEKLFF | TGTGCCACCAGCAGAGAGGGGCGTACTAATGAAAAACTGTTTTTT
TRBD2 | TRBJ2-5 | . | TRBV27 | CASSLFGRAGETQYF | TGTGCCAGCAGTTTATTCGGGAGGGCCGGAGAGACCCAGTACTTC